This TCR beta chain was recovered during a study of blood T cell repertoires in COVID-19. About the research overall: Samples representing acute and convalescent COVID-19 were sourced from the United States, Italy and Spain.

CDR3 length: 13 amino acids. CDR1 is MGHDK and CDR2 is SYGVNS in the germline V gene. V dropped 5 bases and J dropped 7 bases, with 14 bases sitting between them. Produced via immunoSEQ multiplex PCR; TCRdb's table is partial and in-frame only. The sample lists around 270,000 clones, over 80% occurring once. The chain recombines TRBV25-1 with TRBJ2-5, with D perhaps matching TRBD2 (6 bases). What was sequenced was peripheral blood. The TCR was taken from a woman between 35 and 50 years old who had recovered from COVID-19. DNA of the CDR3: TGTGCCAGCAGTACCAGGGAGGCGACGACCCAGTACTTC. Its protein is CASSTREATTQYF.